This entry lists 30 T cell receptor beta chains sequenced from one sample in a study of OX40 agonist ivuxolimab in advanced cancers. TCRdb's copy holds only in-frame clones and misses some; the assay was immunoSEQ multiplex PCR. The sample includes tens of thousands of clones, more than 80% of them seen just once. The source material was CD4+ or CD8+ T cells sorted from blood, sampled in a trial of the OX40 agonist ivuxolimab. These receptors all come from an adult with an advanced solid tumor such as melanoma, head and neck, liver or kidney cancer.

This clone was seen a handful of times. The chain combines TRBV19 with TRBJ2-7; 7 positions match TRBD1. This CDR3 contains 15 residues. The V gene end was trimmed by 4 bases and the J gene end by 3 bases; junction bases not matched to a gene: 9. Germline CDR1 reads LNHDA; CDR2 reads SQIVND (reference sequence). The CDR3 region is CASSTFRQGGYEQYF. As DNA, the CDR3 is TGTGCCAGTAGTACCTTCCGACAGGGTGGCTACGAGCAGTACTTC.

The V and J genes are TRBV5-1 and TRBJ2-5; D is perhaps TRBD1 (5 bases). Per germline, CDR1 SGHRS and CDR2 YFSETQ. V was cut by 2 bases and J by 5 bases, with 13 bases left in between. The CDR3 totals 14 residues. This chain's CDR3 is CASSFTAGRETQYF. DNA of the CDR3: TGCGCCAGCAGCTTTACGGCAGGGCGGGAGACCCAGTACTTC.

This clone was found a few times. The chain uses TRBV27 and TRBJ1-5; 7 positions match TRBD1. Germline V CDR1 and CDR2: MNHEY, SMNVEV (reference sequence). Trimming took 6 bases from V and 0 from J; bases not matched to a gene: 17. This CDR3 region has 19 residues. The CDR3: CASRPFGGGGSGSNQPQHF. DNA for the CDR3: TGTGCCAGCAGGCCGTTTGGAGGGGGCGGCTCCGGTAGCAATCAGCCCCAGCATTTT.

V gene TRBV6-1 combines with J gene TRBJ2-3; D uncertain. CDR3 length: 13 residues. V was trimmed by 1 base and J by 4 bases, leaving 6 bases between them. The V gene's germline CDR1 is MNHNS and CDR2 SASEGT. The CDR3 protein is CASSEVLSDTQYF. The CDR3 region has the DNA TGTGCCAGCAGTGAAGTTCTGTCAGATACGCAGTATTTT.

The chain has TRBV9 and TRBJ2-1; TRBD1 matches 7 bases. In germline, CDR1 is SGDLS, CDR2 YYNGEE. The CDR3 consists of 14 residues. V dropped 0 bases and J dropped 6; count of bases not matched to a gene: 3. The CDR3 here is CASSVGTGSNEQFF. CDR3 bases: TGTGCCAGCAGCGTAGGGACAGGTTCCAATGAGCAGTTCTTC.

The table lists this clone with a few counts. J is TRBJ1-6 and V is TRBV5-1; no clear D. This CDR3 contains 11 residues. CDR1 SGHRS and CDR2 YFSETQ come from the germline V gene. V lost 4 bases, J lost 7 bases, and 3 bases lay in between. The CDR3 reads CASSANSPLHF. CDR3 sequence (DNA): TGCGCCAGCAGCGCGAATTCACCCCTCCACTTT.

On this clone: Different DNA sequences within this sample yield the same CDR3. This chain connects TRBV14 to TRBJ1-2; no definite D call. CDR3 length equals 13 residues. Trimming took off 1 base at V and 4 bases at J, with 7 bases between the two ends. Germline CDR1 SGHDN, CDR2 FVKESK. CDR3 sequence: CASSQVVSYGYTF. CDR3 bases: TGTGCCAGCAGCCAAGTCGTCAGCTATGGCTACACCTTC.

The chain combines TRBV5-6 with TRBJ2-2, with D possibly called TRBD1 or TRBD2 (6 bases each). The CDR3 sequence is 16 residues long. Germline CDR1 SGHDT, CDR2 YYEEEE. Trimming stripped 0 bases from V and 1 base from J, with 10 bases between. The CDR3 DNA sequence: TGTGCCAGCAGCTTGGCCAAGGGGGGGAACACCGGGGAGCTGTTTTTT. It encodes CASSLAKGGNTGELFF.

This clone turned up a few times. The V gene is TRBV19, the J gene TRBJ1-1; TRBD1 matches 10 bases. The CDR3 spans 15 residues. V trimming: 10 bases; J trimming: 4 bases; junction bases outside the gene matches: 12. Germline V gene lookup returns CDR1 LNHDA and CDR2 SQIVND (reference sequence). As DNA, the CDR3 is TGTGCCACCCGGACAGGGGGTATCATATCCACTGAAGCTTTCTTT. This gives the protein CATRTGGIISTEAFF.

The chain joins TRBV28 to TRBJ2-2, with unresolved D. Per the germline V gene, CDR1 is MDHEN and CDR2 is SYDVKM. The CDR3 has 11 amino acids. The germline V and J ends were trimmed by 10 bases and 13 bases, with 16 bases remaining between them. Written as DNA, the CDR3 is TGTGCCACCTCTTCCCAAAGCCGGCTGTTTTTT. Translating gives CATSSQSRLFF.

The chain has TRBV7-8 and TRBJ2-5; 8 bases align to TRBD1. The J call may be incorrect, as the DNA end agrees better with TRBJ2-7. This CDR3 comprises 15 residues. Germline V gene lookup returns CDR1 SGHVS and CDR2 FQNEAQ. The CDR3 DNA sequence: TGTGCCAGCAGCCTGCAGGGGGCGCTGACCTACGAGCAGTACTTC. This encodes CASSLQGALTYEQYF.

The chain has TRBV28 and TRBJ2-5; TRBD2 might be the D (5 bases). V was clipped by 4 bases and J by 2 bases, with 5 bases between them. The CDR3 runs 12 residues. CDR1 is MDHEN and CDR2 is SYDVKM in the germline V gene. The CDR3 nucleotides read TGTGCCAGCAGTTCGGGGCAAGAGACCCAGTACTTC. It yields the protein CASSSGQETQYF.

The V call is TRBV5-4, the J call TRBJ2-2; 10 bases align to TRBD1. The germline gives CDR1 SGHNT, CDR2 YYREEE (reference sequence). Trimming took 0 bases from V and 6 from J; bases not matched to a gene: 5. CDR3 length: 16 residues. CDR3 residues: CASSLVRDRGPGELFF. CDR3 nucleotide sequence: TGTGCCAGCAGCTTGGTACGCGACAGGGGGCCCGGGGAGCTGTTTTTT.

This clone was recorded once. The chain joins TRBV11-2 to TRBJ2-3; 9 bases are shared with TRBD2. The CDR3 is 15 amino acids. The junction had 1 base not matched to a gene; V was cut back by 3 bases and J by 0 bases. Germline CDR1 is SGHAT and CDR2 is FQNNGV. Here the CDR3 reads CASSFSGSSTDTQYF. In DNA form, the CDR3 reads TGTGCCAGCAGCTTTAGCGGGAGCAGCACAGATACGCAGTATTTT.

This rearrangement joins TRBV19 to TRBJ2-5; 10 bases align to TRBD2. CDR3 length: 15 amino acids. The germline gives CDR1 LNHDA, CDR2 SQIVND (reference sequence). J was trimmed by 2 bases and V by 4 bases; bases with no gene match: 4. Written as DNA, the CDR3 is TGTGCCAGTAGTAGGCAAGCGGGGGGGCAAGAGACCCAGTACTTC. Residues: CASSRQAGGQETQYF. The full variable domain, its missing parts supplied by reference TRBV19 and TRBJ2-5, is DGGITQSPKYLFRKEGQNVTLSCEQNLNHDAMYWYRQDPGQGLRLIYYSQIVNDFQKGDIAEGYSVSREKKESFPLTVTSAQKNPTAFYLCASSRQAGGQETQYFGPGTRLLVL.

CDR3 sequence reads: CASSSTEGHEQYF. In DNA, the CDR3 is TGTGCCAGCTCTTCGACAGAGGGTCACGAGCAGTACTTC. The rearrangement joins TRBV18 to TRBJ2-7; D could derive from TRBD1 or TRBD2 (5 bases each). CDR1 and CDR2 from the germline V gene are KGHSH and LQKENI. Deletions cut 6 bases from V and 5 bases from J, with 14 bases between. CDR3 length: 13 amino acids.

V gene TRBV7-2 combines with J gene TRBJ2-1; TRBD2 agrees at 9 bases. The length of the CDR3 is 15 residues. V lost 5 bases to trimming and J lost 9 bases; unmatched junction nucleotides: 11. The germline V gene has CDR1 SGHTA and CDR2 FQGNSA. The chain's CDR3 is CASSPGGLAFSEQFF. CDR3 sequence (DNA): TGTGCCAGCAGCCCCGGCGGACTAGCGTTCAGTGAGCAGTTCTTC.

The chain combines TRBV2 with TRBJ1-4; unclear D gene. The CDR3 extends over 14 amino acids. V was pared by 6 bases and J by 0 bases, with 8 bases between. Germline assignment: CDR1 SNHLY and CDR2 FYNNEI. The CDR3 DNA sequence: TGTGCCAGCAGAGCCATGGCAACTAATGAAAAACTGTTTTTT. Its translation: CASRAMATNEKLFF.

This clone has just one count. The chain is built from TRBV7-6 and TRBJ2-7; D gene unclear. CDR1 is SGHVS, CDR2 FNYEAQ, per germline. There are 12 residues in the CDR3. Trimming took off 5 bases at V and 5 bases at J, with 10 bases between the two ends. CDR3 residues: CASSVGFDEQYF. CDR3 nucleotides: TGTGCCAGCAGCGTCGGGTTCGACGAGCAGTACTTC. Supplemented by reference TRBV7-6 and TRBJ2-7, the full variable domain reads GAGVSQSPRYKVTKRGQDVALRCDPISGHVSLYWYRQALGQGPEFLTYFNYEAQQDKSGLPNDRFSAERPEGSISTLTIQRTEQRDSAMYRCASSVGFDEQYFGPGTRLTVT.

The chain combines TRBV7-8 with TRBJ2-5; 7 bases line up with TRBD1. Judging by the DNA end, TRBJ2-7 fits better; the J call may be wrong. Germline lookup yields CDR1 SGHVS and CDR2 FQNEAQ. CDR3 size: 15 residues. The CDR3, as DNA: TGTGCCAGCAGCCCCGGGACAGCGATATCCTACGAGCAGTACTTC. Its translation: CASSPGTAISYEQYF.

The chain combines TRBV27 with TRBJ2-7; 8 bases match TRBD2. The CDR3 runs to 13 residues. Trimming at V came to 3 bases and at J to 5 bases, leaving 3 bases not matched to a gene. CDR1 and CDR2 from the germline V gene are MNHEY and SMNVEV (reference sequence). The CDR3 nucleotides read TGTGCCAGCAGTTTCGGGGGGGGTCACGAGCAGTACTTC. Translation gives CASSFGGGHEQYF.

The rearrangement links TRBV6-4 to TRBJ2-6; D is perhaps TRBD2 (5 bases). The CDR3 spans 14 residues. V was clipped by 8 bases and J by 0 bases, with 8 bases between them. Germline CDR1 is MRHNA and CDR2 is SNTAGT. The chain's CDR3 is CASRDSSGANVLTF. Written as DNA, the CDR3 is TGTGCCAGCCGGGATAGCTCTGGGGCCAACGTCCTGACTTTC.

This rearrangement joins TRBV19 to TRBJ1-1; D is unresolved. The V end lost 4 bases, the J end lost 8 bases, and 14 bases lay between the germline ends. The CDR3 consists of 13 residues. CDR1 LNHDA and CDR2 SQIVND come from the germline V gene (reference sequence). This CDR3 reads CASSTRRVGEAFF. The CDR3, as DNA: TGTGCCAGTAGTACCCGTCGGGTCGGAGAAGCTTTCTTT.

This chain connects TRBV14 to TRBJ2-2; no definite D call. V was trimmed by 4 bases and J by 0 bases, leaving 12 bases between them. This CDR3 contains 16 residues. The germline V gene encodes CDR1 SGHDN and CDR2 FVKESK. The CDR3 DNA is TGTGCCAGCAGCCTGACAATGATAGCGAACACCGGGGAGCTGTTTTTT. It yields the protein CASSLTMIANTGELFF. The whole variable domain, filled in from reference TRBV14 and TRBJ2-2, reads EAGVTQFPSHSVIEKGQTVTLRCDPISGHDNLYWYRRVMGKEIKFLLHFVKESKQDESGMPNNRFLAERTGGTYSTLKVQPAELEDSGVYFCASSLTMIANTGELFFGEGSRLTVL.

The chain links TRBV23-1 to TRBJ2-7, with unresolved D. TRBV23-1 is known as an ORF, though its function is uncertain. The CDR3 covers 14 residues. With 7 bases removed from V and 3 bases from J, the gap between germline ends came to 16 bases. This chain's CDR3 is CASKGRREFYEQYF. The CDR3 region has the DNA TGCGCCAGCAAGGGCAGGAGAGAATTCTACGAGCAGTACTTC.

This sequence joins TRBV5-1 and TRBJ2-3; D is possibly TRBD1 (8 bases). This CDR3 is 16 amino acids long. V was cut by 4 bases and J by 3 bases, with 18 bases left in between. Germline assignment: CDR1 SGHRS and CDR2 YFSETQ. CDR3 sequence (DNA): TGCGCCAGCAGCGGGAGGGGACAGGCGGTAACAGATACGCAGTATTTT. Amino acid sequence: CASSGRGQAVTDTQYF.

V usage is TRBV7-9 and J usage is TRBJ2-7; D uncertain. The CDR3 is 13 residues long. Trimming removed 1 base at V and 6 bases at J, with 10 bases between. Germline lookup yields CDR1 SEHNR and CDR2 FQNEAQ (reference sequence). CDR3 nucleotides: TGTGCCAGCAGCTTAGGTGTCCCGGGCGAGCAGTACTTC. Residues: CASSLGVPGEQYF.

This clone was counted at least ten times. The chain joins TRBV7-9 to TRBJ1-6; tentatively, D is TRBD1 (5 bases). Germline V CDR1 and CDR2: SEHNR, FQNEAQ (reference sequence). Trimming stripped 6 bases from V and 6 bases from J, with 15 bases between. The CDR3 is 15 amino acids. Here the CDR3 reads CASSRSPGFNSPLHF. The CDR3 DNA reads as TGTGCCAGCAGTCGAAGTCCAGGGTTTAATTCACCCCTCCACTTT.

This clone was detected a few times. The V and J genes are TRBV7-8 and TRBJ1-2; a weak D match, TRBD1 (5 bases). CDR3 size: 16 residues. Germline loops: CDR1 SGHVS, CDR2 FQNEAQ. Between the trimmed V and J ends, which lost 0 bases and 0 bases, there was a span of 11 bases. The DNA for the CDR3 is TGTGCCAGCAGCTTAGCAGGGGCGGTAGCTAACTATGGCTACACCTTC. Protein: CASSLAGAVANYGYTF. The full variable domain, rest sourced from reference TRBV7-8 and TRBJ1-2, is GAGVSQSPRYKVAKRGQDVALRCDPISGHVSLFWYQQALGQGPEFLTYFQNEAQLDKSGLPSDRFFAERPEGSVSTLKIQRTQQEDSAVYLCASSLAGAVANYGYTFGSGTRLTVV.

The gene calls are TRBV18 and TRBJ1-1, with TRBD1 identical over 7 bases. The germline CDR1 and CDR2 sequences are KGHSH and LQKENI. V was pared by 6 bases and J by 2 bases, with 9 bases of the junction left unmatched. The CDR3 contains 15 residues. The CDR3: CASSRTGVGNTEAFF. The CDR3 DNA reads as TGTGCCAGCTCGAGAACAGGGGTGGGAAACACTGAAGCTTTCTTT.